One sample yielded the 20 T cell receptor beta chains listed below, sequenced in a study of T cells in Graves' hyperthyroidism and ophthalmopathy. Researchers took RNA transcripts and amplified the TCR beta CDR3 regions from them. The HTBI primer set drove a first-round RT-PCR of the TCR CDR3. TCRdb called the multiplex PCR reads again in MiXCR, with one record for every CDR3 protein. The table records a few hundred thousand distinct CDR3 sequences, around 42% of them present only once. The sample comprised peripheral blood or thyroid tissue (not recorded which). The receptors shown here come from a woman aged 18-29 years with Graves' hyperthyroidism.

This clonotype was counted many times. The J gene is TRBJ2-5, the V gene TRBV7-3; no clear D. In germline, CDR1 is SGHTA, CDR2 FQGTGA. The V end was cut by 4 bases, the J end by 1 base, with 7 bases between. This CDR3 spans 13 amino acids. The CDR3: CASSSQPQETQYF. DNA for the CDR3: TGTGCCAGCAGCTCCCAGCCCCAAGAGACCCAGTACTTC.

This clonotype was found a few times. The genes are TRBV27 and TRBJ1-5; 9 nucleotides match TRBD1. Germline CDR1 and CDR2: MNHEY and SMNVEV (reference sequence). This CDR3 is built from 15 residues. The V and J ends lost 2 bases and 4 bases, in that order; junction bases with no gene match: 3. The CDR3 loop is CASSLDRGINQPQHF. As DNA, the CDR3 is TGTGCCAGCAGTTTAGACAGGGGGATTAATCAGCCCCAGCATTTT.

This clonotype was seen repeatedly, ten times or more. The V gene is TRBV7-9, the J gene TRBJ2-4; no reliable D call. Trimming left V 7 bases short and J 7 bases short, with 5 bases between. Germline-derived CDR1 and CDR2 are SEHNR and FQNEAQ (reference sequence). The CDR3 covers 10 residues. The CDR3 region is CASMGNIQYF. CDR3 DNA: TGTGCCAGCATGGGTAACATTCAGTACTTC.

The sample holds many counts of this clonotype. The chain joins TRBV14 to TRBJ2-7; D remains ambiguous. The V gene lost 1 base and the J gene lost 3 bases, with 13 bases spanning the gap. The V gene's germline CDR1 is SGHDN and CDR2 FVKESK. The CDR3 has 15 residues. DNA of the CDR3: TGTGCCAGCAGCCAAGGAATTAGCTACCTCTACGAGCAGTACTTC. Amino acids: CASSQGISYLYEQYF.

This chain uses TRBV28 with TRBJ2-3; weak D call: TRBD2 (6 bases). The CDR3 is made up of 12 amino acids. Germline assignment: CDR1 MDHEN and CDR2 SYDVKM. Trimming pared 8 bases from V and 4 bases from J, leaving 10 bases between. CDR3 nucleotides: TGTGCCAGCCGCGGGAATGCAGATACGCAGTATTTT. It yields the protein CASRGNADTQYF.

The rearrangement uses TRBV29-1 and TRBJ2-5, with no clear D. The CDR3 is 15 residues long. The V gene lost 4 bases and the J gene lost 0 bases, with 15 bases spanning the gap. From germline, CDR1 is SQVTM and CDR2 ANQGSEA. CDR3 coding DNA: TGCAGCGTTGGACCCGGGTCTTGGTACCAAGAGACCCAGTACTTC. It codes for CSVGPGSWYQETQYF.

The V call is TRBV20-1, the J call TRBJ1-5; no clear D gene. The CDR3 sequence is 11 residues long. Germline lookup yields CDR1 DFQATT and CDR2 SNEGSKA (reference sequence). The V end was cut by 4 bases, the J end by 11 bases, with 12 bases between. The CDR3 sequence: CSANRQETQHF. DNA of the CDR3: TGCAGTGCTAATAGACAAGAGACCCAGCATTTT.

This clonotype appeared a few times. The chain employs TRBV4-1 and TRBJ1-1; maybe TRBD1 (5 bases). CDR3 length equals 14 residues. Germline values: CDR1 MGHRA, CDR2 YSYEKL. With 0 bases removed from V and 10 bases from J, the gap between germline ends came to 15 bases. The CDR3 DNA follows: TGCGCCAGCAGCCAAGAAGACAGACTTCTCGGAGCTTTCTTT. This translates into CASSQEDRLLGAFF.

The table lists this clonotype with many counts. This sequence joins TRBV20-1 and TRBJ2-7, with TRBD1 as a possible D gene (5 bases). V was clipped by 0 bases and J by 5 bases, with 14 bases between them. Germline V gives CDR1 DFQATT, CDR2 SNEGSKA (reference sequence). The CDR3 is 14 residues long. CDR3 residues: CSARELQGGNEQYF. The CDR3 DNA reads TGCAGTGCTAGAGAGCTTCAGGGCGGCAACGAGCAGTACTTC.

The chain links TRBV7-9 to TRBJ1-1; maybe TRBD1 (6 bases). V was clipped by 6 bases and J by 1 base, with 12 bases between them. The V gene's germline CDR1 is SEHNR and CDR2 FQNEAQ (reference sequence). The CDR3 length is 14 residues. The CDR3 is CASSPPGENTEAFF. Here the CDR3 DNA reads TGTGCCAGCAGTCCCCCAGGGGAGAACACTGAAGCTTTCTTT.

In DNA form, the CDR3 reads TGCAGCGTTGAAGATGGACGGAACTATGGCTACACCTTC. This sequence encodes CSVEDGRNYGYTF. The V and J genes are TRBV29-1 and TRBJ1-2; D call uncertain. The CDR3 has 13 amino acids. CDR1 SQVTM and CDR2 ANQGSEA come from the germline V gene. Trimming took off 0 bases at V and 2 bases at J, with 7 bases between the two ends.

This clonotype was picked up one time. This is likely a read error, given that the CDR3 carries no conserved phenylalanine or tryptophan at its end. Because the CDR3's place on the DNA is in doubt, the DNA is left out and the CDR3 is given as listed by TCRdb. The chain couples TRBV20-1 to TRBJ1-1; the table's D call of TRBD1 was not tested on the DNA. A total of 13 residues make up the CDR3, ends included. CDR1 and CDR2 (germline): DFQATT, SNEGSKA (reference sequence). Here the CDR3 reads CSARRTGESGANY.

This chain's CDR3 is CASSSLGRTKGLSGNTIYF. CDR3 sequence (DNA): TGTGCCAGCAGCTCCCTAGGGAGAACTAAAGGTCTCTCTGGAAACACCATATATTTT. The chain couples TRBV7-9 to TRBJ1-3; the D is unclear. The germline V and J ends were trimmed by 4 bases and 0 bases, with 22 bases remaining between them. CDR3 length equals 19 residues. The germline CDR1 and CDR2 sequences are SEHNR and FQNEAQ (reference sequence).

This clonotype was observed a few times. V usage is TRBV6-6 and J usage is TRBJ2-7; D unresolved. V lost 0 bases and J lost 6, with 18 bases in between. The CDR3 runs 16 residues. Germline CDR1 and CDR2: MNHNY and SVGAGI (reference sequence). The CDR3 nucleotides are TGTGCCAGCAGTTACTCGCGGCAGGTTCCCCCCCTCGAGCAGTACTTC. Translated: CASSYSRQVPPLEQYF.

The table lists this clonotype with many counts. The gene calls are TRBV20-1 and TRBJ2-5; D possibly corresponds to TRBD2 (6 bases). Germline V gene lookup returns CDR1 DFQATT and CDR2 SNEGSKA (reference sequence). V was pared by 5 bases and J by 7 bases, with 17 bases between. This CDR3 has 13 amino acids. The CDR3 is CSAGPREVVTQYF. The CDR3 DNA reads as TGCAGTGCTGGACCCAGGGAGGTGGTGACCCAGTACTTC.

The genes are TRBV15 and TRBJ1-2; D possibly corresponds to TRBD1 (6 bases). The CDR3 sequence is 16 residues long. Germline CDR1 LNHNV, CDR2 YYDKDF (reference sequence). The V end lost 3 bases, the J end lost 4 bases, and 18 bases lay between the germline ends. CDR3 sequence: CATSSYMTGFFYGYTF. The CDR3 nucleotides are TGTGCCACCAGCAGCTACATGACAGGTTTCTTCTATGGCTACACCTTC.

This clonotype was seen ten or more times. Sequence at one end of the junction differs from germline and may be a read error. The chain uses TRBV4-1 and TRBJ1-2; weak D call: TRBD1 (6 bases). CDR1 and CDR2 (germline): MGHRA, YSYEKL. The CDR3 contains 16 residues. The CDR3, as DNA: TGTGCCAGCAGCCAAGAGCTAGGACAGCTTAACTATGGCTACACCTTC. Translation gives CASSQELGQLNYGYTF.

The J gene is TRBJ2-7, the V gene TRBV29-1; weak D call: TRBD2 (6 bases). Germline-derived CDR1 and CDR2 are SQVTM and ANQGSEA. V was pared by 7 bases and J by 2 bases, with 9 bases between. The CDR3 has 11 amino acids. This chain's CDR3 is CSGREAYEQYF. The CDR3 DNA reads as TGCAGCGGGAGGGAAGCCTACGAGCAGTACTTC.

This clonotype was detected only a few times. Its ends do not fully match the called genes, so a read error is possible. J is TRBJ2-6 and V is TRBV9, with 7 positions matching TRBD1. Looked up from germline, CDR1 is SGDLS and CDR2 is YYNGEE. The CDR3 length is 13 residues. In DNA form, the CDR3 reads TGTGCCAGCAGCGTAGCTTACAGGGGCGCGGAAGCTTTC. The encoded protein is CASSVAYRGAEAF.

The chain recombines TRBV20-1 with TRBJ2-1, with 11 bases matching TRBD2. Germline-derived CDR1 and CDR2 are DFQATT and SNEGSKA (reference sequence). The CDR3 runs 15 residues. The ends lost 5 bases at V and 8 bases at J; junction bases unmatched: 11. The CDR3 reads CSAPRSGRAGDEQFF. The CDR3 DNA sequence: TGCAGTGCTCCTCGTAGCGGGAGGGCGGGGGATGAGCAGTTCTTC.